The rows below give T cell receptor beta chains drawn from one sample of a study of early T cells in non-severe SARS-CoV-2 infection. TCRdb reanalysed the 5' RACE reads using MiXCR and keeps one entry per CDR3 protein. Of tens of thousands of distinct CDR3 sequences detected, over 9.5% appear once; the ten largest clones hold 6.5%. Sample: whole blood. These receptors were collected from an adult who was a healthcare worker with PCR-confirmed SARS-CoV-2 infection or an uninfected control (not recorded which). The CDR3 runs from the conserved cysteine through the conserved F or W. The D gene is left open where the match is weak. Where a row states a size, it is once, few, many or the class of an expanded clone; other rows omit it.

clone_size,v_call,d_call,j_call,cdr3_nt,cdr3_aa
-,TRBV12-3/TRBV12-4,TRBD1,TRBJ1-6,TGTGCCAGCAGTTCCACAGGGGTAACATCACCCCTCCACTTT,CASSSTGVTSPLHF
few,TRBV12-2,-,TRBJ1-6,TGTGCAAGTCGCTACATTAGACAGGGAGAATCACCCCTCCACTTT,CASRYIRQGESPLHF
many,TRBV6-2/TRBV6-3,-,TRBJ2-1,TGTGCCAGCAGCCCCTACAATGAGCAGTTCTTC,CASSPYNEQFF
many,TRBV20-1,-,TRBJ2-2,TGCAGTGCTAGAGGGCGGGCCGGGGAGCTGTTTTTT,CSARGRAGELFF
few,TRBV29-1,-,TRBJ1-1,TGCAGCGTTGAGGATCCGGGACTGAGATTT,CSVEDPGLRF
many,TRBV7-2,-,TRBJ2-2,TGTGCCAGCAGCTACACTAACACCGGGGAGCTGTTTTTT,CASSYTNTGELFF
many,TRBV5-1,-,TRBJ2-5,TGCGCCAGCAGCTTGGCGGCTTTCCAAGAGACCCAGTACTTC,CASSLAAFQETQYF
few,TRBV12-3/TRBV12-4,-,TRBJ1-5,TGTGCCAGCAGCCGCGGCGAGCCCCAGCATTTT,CASSRGEPQHF
many,TRBV18,-,TRBJ2-3,TGTGCCAGCTCACCATTAGGCCATGGCACAGATACGCAGTATTTT,CASSPLGHGTDTQYF
many,TRBV20-1,-,TRBJ2-2,TGCAGCGCGACAGACCATTACACCGGGGAGCTGTTTTTT,CSATDHYTGELFF
many,TRBV7-2,-,TRBJ1-3,TGTGCCAGCAGCTTAGCTGCGGTGGGGGGAAACACCATATATTTT,CASSLAAVGGNTIYF
many,TRBV12-5,TRBD1,TRBJ2-4,TGTGCTAGTGGTCACTTCACAGGGGGCAAAAACATTCAGTACTTC,CASGHFTGGKNIQYF
few,TRBV2,-,TRBJ2-7,TGTGCCAGCAGTTACCAGAACTCGGCGCACTTC,CASSYQNSAHF
-,TRBV5-1,TRBD1,TRBJ1-4,TGCGCCAGCAGCTTCGGAAACAGGGGGAATGAAAAACTGTTTTTT,CASSFGNRGNEKLFF
-,TRBV5-1,-,TRBJ1-1,TGCGCCAGCAGCTCTAATCGACAGAACACTGAAGCTTTCTTT,CASSSNRQNTEAFF
-,TRBV18,-,TRBJ2-5,TGTGCCAGCTCACCAGGGGAGGCGGAGACCCAGTACTTC,CASSPGEAETQYF
-,TRBV27,TRBD1,TRBJ1-2,TGTGCCAGCAGTTTAACTTGGACAGGGATCGGCTACACCTTC,CASSLTWTGIGYTF
many,TRBV20-1,-,TRBJ2-4,TGCAGTGCTAGAGAGTCTGAGCGAGGGGAAAACATTCAGTACTTC,CSARESERGENIQYF
many,TRBV5-1,-,TRBJ1-1,TGCGCCAGTATTTACAGAGCTGAAGCTTTCTTT,CASIYRAEAFF
-,TRBV11-3,TRBD2,TRBJ2-1,TGTGCCAGCAGCTTAGGCCTGACTAGCGGGAGCTCCAATGAGCAGTTCTTC,CASSLGLTSGSSNEQFF
many,TRBV7-8,-,TRBJ2-5,TGTGCCAGCAGCGATGTTACGGAGACCCAGTACTTC,CASSDVTETQYF
-,TRBV12-3/TRBV12-4,TRBD2,TRBJ2-2,TGTGCCAGCAGCCGACCCGGACTAGCGGGCGGGGAGCTGTTTTTT,CASSRPGLAGGELFF
-,TRBV3-1,-,TRBJ1-2,TGTGCCAGCAGCCAAGAAGGGGAGAGGGTATATGGCTACACCTTC,CASSQEGERVYGYTF
few,TRBV4-3,-,TRBJ2-2,TGCGCCAGCAGCCGGGGCGGGGAGCTGTTTTTT,CASSRGGELFF
many,TRBV6-2/TRBV6-3,-,TRBJ2-5,TGTGCCAGCAGATCGGTGGGTGCGAGGAGCCAAGAGACCCAGTACTTC,CASRSVGARSQETQYF
-,TRBV5-4,TRBD2,TRBJ2-1,TGTGCCAGCAGCTTGGGCGGACTAGCGGCCTCCTACAATGAGCAGTTCTTC,CASSLGGLAASYNEQFF
many,TRBV7-2,TRBD2,TRBJ2-1,TGTGCCAGCAGCCCATCGAGCGGGAGGGCTGCGGAGCAGTTCTTC,CASSPSSGRAAEQFF
many,TRBV29-1,TRBD1,TRBJ1-2,TGCAGCGTTCAGGAGACAGGGAGATCCTATGGCTACACCTTC,CSVQETGRSYGYTF
-,TRBV7-8,-,TRBJ2-3,TGTGCCAGCAGCTTAGCCCGAGGATCACCTAGCACAGATACGCAGTATTTT,CASSLARGSPSTDTQYF
many,TRBV11-2,TRBD2,TRBJ2-3,TGTGCCAGCAGCTTGGGCATTTGGGCTAGCGGGAGTGATACGCAGTATTTT,CASSLGIWASGSDTQYF
few,TRBV15,-,TRBJ2-2,TGTGCCACCAGCAGAGATGAGGGCGGGGAGCTGTTTTTT,CATSRDEGGELFF
few,TRBV4-1,-,TRBJ2-1,TGCGCCAGCAGCCAAGATACCTGGCCACTGTTCTTC,CASSQDTWPLFF
many,TRBV2,-,TRBJ1-1,TGTGCCAGCATCCGGGGCGGCACTGAAGCTTTCTTT,CASIRGGTEAFF